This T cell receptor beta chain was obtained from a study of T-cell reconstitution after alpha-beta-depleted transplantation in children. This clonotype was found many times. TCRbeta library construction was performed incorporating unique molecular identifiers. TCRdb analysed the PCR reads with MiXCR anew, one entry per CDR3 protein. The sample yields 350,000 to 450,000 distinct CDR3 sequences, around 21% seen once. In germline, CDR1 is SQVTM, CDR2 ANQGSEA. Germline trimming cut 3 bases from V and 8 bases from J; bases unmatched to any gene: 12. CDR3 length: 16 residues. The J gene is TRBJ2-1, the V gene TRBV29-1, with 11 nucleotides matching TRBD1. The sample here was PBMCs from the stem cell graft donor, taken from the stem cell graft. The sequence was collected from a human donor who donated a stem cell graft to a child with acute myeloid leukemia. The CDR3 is CSVDEDGTGGVYEQFF. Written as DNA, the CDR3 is TGCAGCGTTGATGAGGATGGGACAGGGGGTGTGTATGAGCAGTTCTTC.